Each of the 7 T cell receptor beta chains below was sequenced from the same sample in a study of T-cell memory formation after mild COVID-19 (dated by TCRdb to the early 2020s). Receptor libraries were prepared by 5' RACE. The listed sequencing device is Illumina NovaSeq 6000. The raw public reads went through TCRdb reprocessing: fastp at Q25, MiXCR clone calling, in-frame beta chains kept. Duplicate CDR3 protein sequences are folded into a single record with the most common DNA and genes. The sample table shows a few hundred thousand distinct CDR3 sequences, and 25% to 30% are seen once. In total, the top ten clones hold roughly 13% of the sample. Source material: PBMCs or a T cell subset sorted from them (not recorded which). These receptors were collected from an adult woman who had mild COVID-19 (a few samples of this study predate the infection). The sample titles of this study are shuffled in the database, so cell type and time point are left out; the donor was told from shared clones.

The V call is TRBV12-3 or TRBV12-4, the J call TRBJ2-6; D is unresolved. This CDR3 is built from 14 residues. Trimming took 5 bases from V and 1 from J, leaving 6 bases between them. CDR3 in DNA: TGTGCCAGCAGTATGCATTCTGGGGCCAACGTCCTGACTTTC. It is translated as CASSMHSGANVLTF.

The chain links TRBV7-6 to TRBJ2-1; TRBD2 is a possible D gene (6 bases). V was pared by 5 bases and J by 5 bases, with 16 bases between. Germline loops: CDR1 SGHVS, CDR2 FNYEAQ. This CDR3 region has 15 residues. This CDR3 is CASSHGTLLHNEQFF. The CDR3 bases are TGTGCCAGCAGCCACGGGACTCTTCTCCACAATGAGCAGTTCTTC.

The chain couples TRBV7-2 to TRBJ2-5; 12 nucleotides agree with TRBD2. Germline V gene data show CDR1 as SGHTA and CDR2 as FQGNSA. The length of the CDR3 is 16 residues. V lost 1 base to trimming and J lost 5 bases; unmatched junction nucleotides: 5. CDR3 in amino acids: CASSLVLAGGHETQYF. CDR3 in DNA: TGTGCCAGCAGCTTAGTCCTAGCGGGGGGGCACGAGACCCAGTACTTC.

This clonotype occurred a few times. This sequence joins TRBV5-5 and TRBJ2-5; the D is unclear. Germline CDR1 reads SGHKS; CDR2 reads YYEKEE (reference sequence). V lost 1 base and J 2 bases, leaving 12 bases between the germline ends. This CDR3 comprises 15 residues. Here the CDR3 reads CASSLYPASQETQYF. CDR3 sequence (DNA): TGTGCCAGCAGCTTGTATCCAGCGAGTCAAGAGACCCAGTACTTC.

V usage is TRBV20-1 and J usage is TRBJ1-2, with D uncertain. The CDR3 is 14 residues long. V was pared by 0 bases and J by 8 bases, with 16 bases between. Germline CDR1 DFQATT, CDR2 SNEGSKA (reference sequence). DNA for the CDR3: TGCAGTGCTAGAGATCTTGATGGAGGATGGGGCTACACCTTC. Its translation: CSARDLDGGWGYTF.

This sequence joins TRBV7-2 and TRBJ2-3; 7 bases are shared with TRBD1. With V trimmed by 6 bases and J by 2 bases, 2 bases remained unmatched. Germline V gene sequence: CDR1 SGHTA, CDR2 FQGNSA. This CDR3 spans 13 amino acids. As DNA, the CDR3 is TGTGCCAGCAGGACAGGGTCCACAGATACGCAGTATTTT. Protein sequence: CASRTGSTDTQYF.

This rearrangement joins TRBV9 to TRBJ2-7, with TRBD2 identical over 8 bases. V lost 3 bases, J lost 6 bases, and 20 bases stayed unmatched. Germline V gene sequence: CDR1 SGDLS, CDR2 YYNGEE. The CDR3 loop spans 18 amino acids. DNA of the CDR3: TGTGCCAGCAGCGGAGCCCTACCCGGAAGCGGGAGAAGCCCCGAGCAGTACTTC. Amino acids: CASSGALPGSGRSPEQYF. Full variable domain (missing parts from reference TRBV9 and TRBJ2-7): DSGVTQTPKHLITATGQRVTLRCSPRSGDLSVYWYQQSLDQGLQFLIQYYNGEERAKGNILERFSAQQFPDLHSELNLSSLELGDSALYFCASSGALPGSGRSPEQYFGPGTRLTVT.